The 18 T cell receptor beta chains below come from one sample, sequenced in a study of cytomegalovirus exposure and HLA in healthy donors. Vbeta (60) and Jbeta (13) primers were used in the PCR. This table comes from immunoSEQ multiplex PCR, and its TCRdb copy is limited to in-frame clones, with some not included. The repertoire holds 150,000 to 200,000 clones, with around four fifths as singletons. Sample: PBMCs. Receptor source: a man aged 35-49 years in good health and CMV-seropositive.

The chain carries TRBV18 and TRBJ2-5; TRBD2 aligns across 7 bases. V lost 3 bases, J lost 5 bases, and 0 bases stayed unmatched. The CDR3 is 12 residues long. Looked up from germline, CDR1 is KGHSH and CDR2 is LQKENI. This CDR3 reads CASSPGGETQYF. The CDR3 DNA is TGTGCCAGCTCACCGGGGGGGGAGACCCAGTACTTC. The complete variable domain, with remaining parts taken from reference TRBV18 and TRBJ2-5, reads NAGVMQNPRHLVRRRGQEARLRCSPMKGHSHVYWYRQLPEEGLKFMVYLQKENIIDESGMPKERFSAEFPKEGPSILRIQQVVRGDSAAYFCASSPGGETQYFGPGTRLLVL.

This sequence joins TRBV19 and TRBJ2-5; 7 positions agree with TRBD2. This CDR3 contains 13 residues. Germline values: CDR1 LNHDA, CDR2 SQIVND (reference sequence). The V and J ends lost 9 bases and 3 bases, in that order; junction bases with no gene match: 7. CDR3 bases: TGTGCCAGCCGACTTCGGGGGGAAGAGACCCAGTACTTC. Its protein product is CASRLRGEETQYF.

CDR3: CASSGAEGRNYGYTF. CDR3 sequence (DNA): TGTGCCAGCAGTGGGGCAGAAGGCCGGAACTATGGCTACACCTTC. The V and J genes are TRBV28 and TRBJ1-2; D possibly corresponds to TRBD1 (5 bases). Trimming stripped 5 bases from V and 2 bases from J, with 15 bases between. This CDR3 has 15 residues. Per the germline V gene, CDR1 is MDHEN and CDR2 is SYDVKM.

This chain joins TRBV18 and TRBJ2-3, with 7 bases matching TRBD1. The germline CDR1 and CDR2 sequences are KGHSH and LQKENI. V shed 2 bases and J 4 bases; nucleotides not matched to a gene: 3. This CDR3 is built from 14 residues. As DNA, the CDR3 is TGTGCCAGCTCACCAAAGACAGGGTCAGATACGCAGTATTTT. Translation gives CASSPKTGSDTQYF. Drawing the rest from reference TRBV18 and TRBJ2-3, the complete variable domain is NAGVMQNPRHLVRRRGQEARLRCSPMKGHSHVYWYRQLPEEGLKFMVYLQKENIIDESGMPKERFSAEFPKEGPSILRIQQVVRGDSAAYFCASSPKTGSDTQYFGPGTRLTVL.

This chain connects TRBV27 to TRBJ2-7; D call uncertain. The CDR3 consists of 15 residues. The V gene lost 0 bases and the J gene lost 5 bases, with 14 bases spanning the gap. From germline, CDR1 is MNHEY and CDR2 SMNVEV (reference sequence). The CDR3 region has the DNA TGTGCCAGCAGTTTATCCTGGGCTAAAGTGGACGAGCAGTACTTC. Translation: CASSLSWAKVDEQYF.

The J gene is TRBJ1-1, the V gene TRBV6-5; D may be TRBD1 (6 bases). The germline V and J ends were trimmed by 4 bases and 5 bases, with 14 bases remaining between them. The CDR3 extends over 14 amino acids. Per the germline V gene, CDR1 is MNHEY and CDR2 is SVGAGI. The CDR3 loop is CASSSRGGRTEAFF. CDR3 nucleotide sequence: TGTGCCAGCAGTTCCCGGGGGGGGCGGACTGAAGCTTTCTTT.

The genes are TRBV5-1 and TRBJ1-2, with 7 bases that match TRBD1. Germline V gives CDR1 SGHRS, CDR2 YFSETQ. The CDR3 length is 18 residues. Trimming removed 4 bases from V and 5 bases from J; junction bases left unmatched: 20. The CDR3 bases are TGCGCCAGCAGCCCCTCACCGAGGGACAGCCCTGGAGTGTATGGCTACACCTTC. It codes for CASSPSPRDSPGVYGYTF.

The table lists this clone with a few counts. The chain carries TRBV7-8 and TRBJ2-5; D may be TRBD2 (6 bases). V was clipped by 5 bases and J by 5 bases, with 18 bases between them. The length of the CDR3 is 15 residues. CDR1 is SGHVS, CDR2 FQNEAQ, per germline. The CDR3 region has the DNA TGTGCCAGCAGCCCATTTCCGGGAGTGGGGGAGACCCAGTACTTC. Encoded protein: CASSPFPGVGETQYF. Complete variable domain (other parts from reference TRBV7-8 and TRBJ2-5): GAGVSQSPRYKVAKRGQDVALRCDPISGHVSLFWYQQALGQGPEFLTYFQNEAQLDKSGLPSDRFFAERPEGSVSTLKIQRTQQEDSAVYLCASSPFPGVGETQYFGPGTRLLVL.

The CDR3 DNA reads as TGTGCCAGCAGTTACTCCCTCAATCAGCCCCAGCATTTT. It specifies CASSYSLNQPQHF. This chain joins TRBV6-6 and TRBJ1-5; D remains ambiguous. The CDR3 extends over 13 amino acids. With 0 bases removed from V and 3 bases from J, the gap between germline ends came to 3 bases. Per germline, CDR1 MNHNY and CDR2 SVGAGI (reference sequence).

The chain has TRBV5-1 and TRBJ2-1, with 7 nucleotides matching TRBD2. Germline loops: CDR1 SGHRS, CDR2 YFSETQ. The V gene end was trimmed by 2 bases and the J gene end by 4 bases; junction bases not matched to a gene: 9. The CDR3 runs 16 residues. CDR3 region: CASSFARGTQYNEQFF. In DNA form, the CDR3 reads TGCGCCAGCAGCTTCGCGCGGGGGACCCAGTACAATGAGCAGTTCTTC.

V is TRBV5-4 and J is TRBJ1-5, with D unclear. Germline CDR1 reads SGHNT; CDR2 reads YYREEE (reference sequence). The CDR3 is 15 amino acids. V was pared by 4 bases and J by 4 bases, with 15 bases between. DNA for the CDR3: TGTGCCAGCAGCGCGGGCCCTGAGGAGAATCAGCCCCAGCATTTT. Translation gives CASSAGPEENQPQHF.

This chain joins TRBV7-2 and TRBJ2-7; 8 bases line up with TRBD2. CDR1 is SGHTA and CDR2 is FQGNSA in the germline V gene. The CDR3 is 14 residues long. V lost 6 bases and J lost 0; bases outside the gene matches: 4. The CDR3 protein is CASRLAASSYEQYF. The CDR3 bases are TGTGCCAGCAGACTAGCGGCCAGCTCCTACGAGCAGTACTTC.

The rearrangement links TRBV27 to TRBJ1-6; TRBD1 matches at 7 bases. Germline V gene lookup returns CDR1 MNHEY and CDR2 SMNVEV (reference sequence). This CDR3 has 16 residues. V dropped 6 bases and J dropped 0; count of bases not matched to a gene: 5. The CDR3 DNA is TGTGCCAGCAGACAGGACAGGAGCTCCTATAATTCACCCCTCCACTTT. This sequence encodes CASRQDRSSYNSPLHF.

This chain links TRBV6-1 with TRBJ2-7; 10 bases align to TRBD2. This CDR3 has 15 amino acids. Germline-derived CDR1 and CDR2 are MNHNS and SASEGT. Trimming cost V 1 base and J 3 bases; bases outside gene matches: 3. The CDR3: CASSEGPSGSYEQYF. In DNA, the CDR3 is TGTGCCAGCAGTGAAGGCCCTAGCGGGAGCTACGAGCAGTACTTC.

This clone was observed a single time. One end of the junction does not line up with germline, which may come from a read error. V and J are TRBV29-1 and TRBJ2-7; TRBD2 aligns across 10 bases. CDR1 and CDR2 (germline): SQVTM, ANQGSEA. This CDR3 has 15 amino acids. The CDR3 sequence: CSVEGLAGVTYEQCF. The CDR3 region has the DNA TGCAGCGTCGAGGGGCTAGCGGGAGTCACCTACGAGCAGTGCTTC.

This sequence joins TRBV28 and TRBJ1-2, with TRBD1 matching over 8 bases. The germline gives CDR1 MDHEN, CDR2 SYDVKM. This CDR3 spans 14 amino acids. Unmatched junction bases numbered 5, after V lost 6 bases and J lost 2 bases. CDR3 sequence reads: CASRQGAGNYGYTF. The CDR3, as DNA: TGTGCCAGCAGGCAGGGGGCCGGAAACTATGGCTACACCTTC.

This chain joins TRBV19 and TRBJ2-1, with 8 bases matching TRBD1. The CDR3 is 12 residues long. Trimming took 4 bases from V and 14 from J; bases not matched to a gene: 7. The germline V gene has CDR1 LNHDA and CDR2 SQIVND (reference sequence). The CDR3 DNA follows: TGTGCCAGTAGTACCGGACAGGGTTTTGAGTTCTTC. This gives the protein CASSTGQGFEFF.

This clone was detected only once. This chain joins TRBV5-5 and TRBJ2-1; tentative D call: TRBD2 (5 bases). This CDR3 is 14 amino acids long. V lost 1 base and J 4 bases, leaving 9 bases between the germline ends. CDR1 is SGHKS, CDR2 YYEKEE, per germline (reference sequence). CDR3 DNA: TGTGCCAGCAGCTTGATCGGACTGTACAATGAGCAGTTCTTC. Translation gives CASSLIGLYNEQFF.